This TCR beta chain was recorded in a study of blood T cell repertoires in COVID-19. About the study: Material from acute and convalescent COVID-19 was sourced from the United States, Italy and Spain. In each case, the material was cDNA or gDNA derived from T cells, B-cell-depleted T cells, or PBMCs.

Germline assignment: CDR1 SGHTS and CDR2 YDEGEE. This CDR3 region has 17 residues. Trimming at V came to 4 bases and at J to 5 bases, leaving 10 bases not matched to a gene. Original analysis: From reference gene primer amplification, estimates of nucleated cell counts were derived. TCRdb's copy holds only in-frame clones and misses some; the assay was immunoSEQ multiplex PCR. The DNA gave D and trimming, while V, J and clone size come from that table. The sample includes a few hundred thousand clones, 70% to 90% of them seen just once. The material sequenced was peripheral blood. The chain couples TRBV5-8 to TRBJ2-5, with 14 positions matching TRBD2. This receptor was identified in a woman between 35 and 50 years old with acute or convalescent COVID-19. The CDR3 nucleotides read TGTGCCAGCAGCGTGGGACTAGCGGGGGCGGTAGAGGAGACCCAGTACTTC. This codes for CASSVGLAGAVEETQYF.